This T cell receptor (beta chain) was sequenced during a study of shared clonotypes between healthy human individuals. Study-level information: There were three CD4 naive, three CD4 memory, two CD8 naive and one CD8 memory plates per donor.

Study-wide findings and caveats: Some naive CD4 clonotypes, around 4.9%, turned up in common across a few donors.

The CDR3 length is 14 residues. V was trimmed by 1 base and J by 9 bases, leaving 13 bases between them. Germline V gene sequence: CDR1 MNHEY, CDR2 SVGAGI. CD45RO negativity and positive selection for CCR7 defined naive CD8 cells, a population that excluded terminally differentiated effector memory CD45RA+ cells. Healthy and HIV-negative, the adult donors had no recent acute infections or vaccinations. Everyone who donated was a Caucasian adult who lived in Nashville, Tennessee. Using immunoSEQ multiplex PCR, the repertoire was profiled, and TCRdb retains in-frame clones only, with some absent. The sample yields approximately 810,000 clones, 90% to 95% seen once. On this clone itself: The antigen remains undetermined.

This TCR derives from a man aged 30 to 39 in good health. The genes are TRBV6-5 and TRBJ2-1, with unresolved D. Sequencing used naive CD8+ T cells sorted from blood. The DNA for the CDR3 is TGTGCCAGCAGTTACTTCTCAGAAGACGGTGAGCAGTTCTTC. Its protein product is CASSYFSEDGEQFF.